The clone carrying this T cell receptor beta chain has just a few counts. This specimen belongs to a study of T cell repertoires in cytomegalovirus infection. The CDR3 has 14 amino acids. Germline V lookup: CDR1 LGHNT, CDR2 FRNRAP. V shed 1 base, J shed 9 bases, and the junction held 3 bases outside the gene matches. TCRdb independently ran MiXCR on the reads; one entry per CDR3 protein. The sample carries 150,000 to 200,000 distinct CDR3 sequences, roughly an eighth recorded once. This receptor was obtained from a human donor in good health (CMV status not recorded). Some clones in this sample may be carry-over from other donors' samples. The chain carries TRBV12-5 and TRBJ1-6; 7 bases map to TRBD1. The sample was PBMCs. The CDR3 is CASGLGQGASPLHF. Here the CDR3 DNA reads TGTGCTAGTGGTTTGGGACAGGGAGCTTCACCCCTCCACTTT.